This T cell receptor (beta chain) came from a study of T-cell reconstitution after alpha-beta-depleted transplantation in children. Study results and limitations: As was reported, about two months after transplant, alpha-beta T cells came from several hundred expanded graft clones.

The CDR3 totals 14 residues. Germline V gene data show CDR1 as DFQATT and CDR2 as SNEGSKA (reference sequence). V lost 4 bases to trimming and J lost 0 bases, with 11 bases between them. Unique molecular identifiers were used to barcode this TCRbeta library. Each CDR3 protein is one row after TCRdb ran MiXCR on the PCR reads. The profile shows almost 500,000 distinct CDR3 sequences, roughly a tenth of them singletons. As concerns this clonotype: Its antigen remains unidentified.

The source material was PBMCs, sampled before TCRalphabeta/CD19-depleted stem cell transplant. The gene calls are TRBV20-1 and TRBJ2-3; D unclear. The receptor's source is a child aged 2 to 15 with inherited bone marrow failure, due to receive a stem cell transplant. The CDR3 DNA sequence: TGCAGTGCTAATAGGGATCCGAGCACAGATACGCAGTATTTT. This encodes CSANRDPSTDTQYF.